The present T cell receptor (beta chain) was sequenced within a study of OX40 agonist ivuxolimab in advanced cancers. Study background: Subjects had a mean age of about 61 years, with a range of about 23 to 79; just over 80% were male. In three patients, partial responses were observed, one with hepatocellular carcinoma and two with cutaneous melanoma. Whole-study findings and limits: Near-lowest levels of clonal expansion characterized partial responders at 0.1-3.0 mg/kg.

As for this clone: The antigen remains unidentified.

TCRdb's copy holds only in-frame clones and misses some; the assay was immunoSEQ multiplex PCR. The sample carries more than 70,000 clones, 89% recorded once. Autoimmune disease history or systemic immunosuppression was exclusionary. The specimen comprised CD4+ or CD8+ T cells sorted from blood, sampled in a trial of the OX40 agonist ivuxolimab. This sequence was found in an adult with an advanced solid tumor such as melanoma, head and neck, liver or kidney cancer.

Written as DNA, the CDR3 is TGTGCCAGCAGAACTAGCGGGAGGCCTTATAGTGAGCAGTTCTTC. It is translated as CASRTSGRPYSEQFF. The gene calls are TRBV6-6 and TRBJ2-1, with TRBD2 matching over 12 bases. CDR1 and CDR2 from the germline V gene are MNHNY and SVGAGI (reference sequence). The V segment lost 6 bases and the J segment 9 bases; nucleotides outside the gene matches: 9. The CDR3 is made up of 15 amino acids.